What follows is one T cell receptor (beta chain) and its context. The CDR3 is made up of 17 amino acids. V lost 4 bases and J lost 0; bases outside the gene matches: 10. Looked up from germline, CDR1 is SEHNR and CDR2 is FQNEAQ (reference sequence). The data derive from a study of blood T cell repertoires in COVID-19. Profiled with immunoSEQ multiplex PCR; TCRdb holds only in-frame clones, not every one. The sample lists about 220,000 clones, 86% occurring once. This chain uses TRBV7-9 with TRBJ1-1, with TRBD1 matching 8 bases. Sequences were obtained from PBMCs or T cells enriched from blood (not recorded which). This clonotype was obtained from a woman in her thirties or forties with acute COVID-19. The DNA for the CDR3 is TGTGCCAGCAGCTCCGGACAGGGCGCGCGGGTGAACACTGAAGCTTTCTTT. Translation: CASSSGQGARVNTEAFF. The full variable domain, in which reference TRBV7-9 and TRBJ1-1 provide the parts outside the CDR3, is DTGVSQNPRHKITKRGQNVTFRCDPISEHNRLYWYRQTLGQGPEFLTYFQNEAQLEKSRLLSDRFSAERPKGSFSTLEIQRTEQGDSAMYLCASSSGQGARVNTEAFFGQGTRLTVV.